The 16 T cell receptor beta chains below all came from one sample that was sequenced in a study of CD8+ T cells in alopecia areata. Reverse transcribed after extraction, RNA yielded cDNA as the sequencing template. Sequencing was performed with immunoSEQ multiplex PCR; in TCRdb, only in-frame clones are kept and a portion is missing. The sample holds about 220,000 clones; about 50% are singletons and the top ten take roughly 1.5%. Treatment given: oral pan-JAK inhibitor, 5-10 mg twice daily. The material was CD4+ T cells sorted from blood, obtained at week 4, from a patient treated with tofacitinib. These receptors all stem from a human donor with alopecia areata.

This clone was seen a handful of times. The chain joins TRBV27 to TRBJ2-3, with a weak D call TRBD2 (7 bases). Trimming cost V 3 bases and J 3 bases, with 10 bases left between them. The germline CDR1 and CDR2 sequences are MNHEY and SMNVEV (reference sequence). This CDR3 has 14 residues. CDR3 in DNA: TGTGCCAGCAGTTTCGGGGGGCGTACAGATACGCAGTATTTT. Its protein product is CASSFGGRTDTQYF.

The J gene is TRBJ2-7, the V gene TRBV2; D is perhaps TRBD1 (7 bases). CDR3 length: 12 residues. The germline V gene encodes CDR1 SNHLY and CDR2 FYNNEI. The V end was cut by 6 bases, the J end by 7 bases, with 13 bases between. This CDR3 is CASREGAWEQYF. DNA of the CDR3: TGTGCCAGCAGGGAGGGGGCATGGGAGCAGTACTTC.

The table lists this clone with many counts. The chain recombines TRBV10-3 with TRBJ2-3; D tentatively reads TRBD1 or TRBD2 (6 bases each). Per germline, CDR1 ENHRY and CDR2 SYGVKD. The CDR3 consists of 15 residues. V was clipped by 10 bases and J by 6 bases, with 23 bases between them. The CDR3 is CATRGGNNLQDTQYF. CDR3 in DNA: TGTGCCACAAGAGGGGGGAACAATTTACAGGATACGCAGTATTTT.

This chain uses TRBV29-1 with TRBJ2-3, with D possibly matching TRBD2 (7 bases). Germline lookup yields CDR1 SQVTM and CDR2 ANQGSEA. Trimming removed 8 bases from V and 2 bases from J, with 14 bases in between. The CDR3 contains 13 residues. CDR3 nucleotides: TGCAGCTCCGGGGGGCTTAACACAGATACGCAGTATTTT. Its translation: CSSGGLNTDTQYF.

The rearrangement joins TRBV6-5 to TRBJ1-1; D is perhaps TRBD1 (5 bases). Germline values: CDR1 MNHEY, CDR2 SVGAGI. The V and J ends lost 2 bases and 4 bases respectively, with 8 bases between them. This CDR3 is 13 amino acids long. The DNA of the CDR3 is TGTGCCAGCAGTTACACCGGGGGCACTGAAGCTTTCTTT. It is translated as CASSYTGGTEAFF.

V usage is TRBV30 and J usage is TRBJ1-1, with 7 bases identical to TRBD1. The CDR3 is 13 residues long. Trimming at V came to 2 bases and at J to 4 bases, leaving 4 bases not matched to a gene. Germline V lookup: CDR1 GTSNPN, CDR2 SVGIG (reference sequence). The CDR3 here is CAWSNTGVTEAFF. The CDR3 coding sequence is TGTGCCTGGAGTAACACAGGGGTCACTGAAGCTTTCTTT.

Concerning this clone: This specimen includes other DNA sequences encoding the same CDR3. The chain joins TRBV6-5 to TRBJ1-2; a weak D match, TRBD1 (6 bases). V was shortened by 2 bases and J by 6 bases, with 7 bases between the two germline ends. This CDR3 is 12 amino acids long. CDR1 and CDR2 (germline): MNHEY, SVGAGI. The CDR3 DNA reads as TGTGCCAGCAGTTACGCAGGGGATGGCTACACCTTC. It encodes CASSYAGDGYTF.

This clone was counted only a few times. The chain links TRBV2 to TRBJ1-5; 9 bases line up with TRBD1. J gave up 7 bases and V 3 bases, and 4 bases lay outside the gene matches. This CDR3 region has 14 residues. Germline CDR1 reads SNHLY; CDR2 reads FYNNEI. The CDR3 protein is CASSEGTGRQPQHF. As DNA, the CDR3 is TGTGCCAGCAGTGAGGGGACAGGGCGGCAGCCCCAGCATTTT.

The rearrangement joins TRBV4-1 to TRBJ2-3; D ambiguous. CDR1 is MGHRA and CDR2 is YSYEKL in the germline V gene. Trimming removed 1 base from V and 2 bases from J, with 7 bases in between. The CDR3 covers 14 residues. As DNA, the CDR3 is TGCGCCAGCAGCCAAGGTGTTTACACAGATACGCAGTATTTT. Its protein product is CASSQGVYTDTQYF.

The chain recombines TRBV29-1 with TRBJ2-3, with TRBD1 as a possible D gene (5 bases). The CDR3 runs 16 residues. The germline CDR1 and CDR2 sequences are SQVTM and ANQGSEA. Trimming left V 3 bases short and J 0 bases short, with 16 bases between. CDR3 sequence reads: CSVDPTAHLSTDTQYF. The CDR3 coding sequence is TGCAGCGTTGATCCGACAGCCCATCTAAGCACAGATACGCAGTATTTT.

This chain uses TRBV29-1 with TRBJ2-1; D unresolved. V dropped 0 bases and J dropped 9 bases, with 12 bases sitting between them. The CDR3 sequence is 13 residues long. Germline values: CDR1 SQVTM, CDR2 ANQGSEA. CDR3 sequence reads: CSVEEALVTEQFF. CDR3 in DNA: TGCAGCGTTGAAGAGGCCCTGGTTACTGAGCAGTTCTTC.

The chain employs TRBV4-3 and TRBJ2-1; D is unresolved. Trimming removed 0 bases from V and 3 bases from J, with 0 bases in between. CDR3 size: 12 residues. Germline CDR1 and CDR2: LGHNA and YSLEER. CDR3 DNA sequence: TGCGCCAGCAGCCAAGACTACAATGAGCAGTTCTTC. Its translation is CASSQDYNEQFF.

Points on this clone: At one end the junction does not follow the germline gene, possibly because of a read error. In nucleotides, the CDR3 is TGTGCCACCAGCCGAGACAGGTTTGAAGCTTTCTTT. It codes for CATSRDRFEAFF. V usage is TRBV15 and J usage is TRBJ1-1, with D perhaps TRBD1 (6 bases). This CDR3 comprises 12 residues. CDR1 and CDR2 from the germline V gene are LNHNV and YYDKDF (reference sequence).

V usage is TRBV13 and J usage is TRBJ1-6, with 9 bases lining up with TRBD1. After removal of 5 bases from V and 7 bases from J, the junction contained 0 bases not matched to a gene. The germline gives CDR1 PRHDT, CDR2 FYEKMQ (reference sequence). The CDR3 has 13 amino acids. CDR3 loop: CASSGQGNSPLHF. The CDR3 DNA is TGTGCCAGCAGCGGACAGGGGAATTCACCCCTCCACTTT.

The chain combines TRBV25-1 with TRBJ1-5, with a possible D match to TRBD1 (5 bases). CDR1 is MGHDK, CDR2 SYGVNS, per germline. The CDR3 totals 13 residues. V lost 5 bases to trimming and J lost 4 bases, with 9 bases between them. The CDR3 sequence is CASSQGGNQPQHF. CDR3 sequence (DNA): TGTGCCAGCAGTCAGGGAGGGAATCAGCCCCAGCATTTT.

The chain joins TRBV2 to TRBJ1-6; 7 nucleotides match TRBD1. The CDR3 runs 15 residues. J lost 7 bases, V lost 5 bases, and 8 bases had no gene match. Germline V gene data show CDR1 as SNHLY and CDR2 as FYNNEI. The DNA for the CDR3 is TGTGCCAGCAGTCAAGGACAGGCAGGCAATTCACCCCTCCACTTT. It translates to CASSQGQAGNSPLHF.